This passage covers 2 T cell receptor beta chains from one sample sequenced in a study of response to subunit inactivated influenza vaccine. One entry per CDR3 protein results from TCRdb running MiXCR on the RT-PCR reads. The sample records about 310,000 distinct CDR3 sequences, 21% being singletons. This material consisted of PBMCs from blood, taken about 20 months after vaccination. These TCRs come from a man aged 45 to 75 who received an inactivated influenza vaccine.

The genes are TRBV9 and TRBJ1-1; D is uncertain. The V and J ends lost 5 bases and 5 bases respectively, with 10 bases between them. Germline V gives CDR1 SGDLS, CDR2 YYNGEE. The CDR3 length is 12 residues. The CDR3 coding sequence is TGTGCCAGCAGGGGAGAGAGGACTGAAGCTTTCTTT. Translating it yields CASRGERTEAFF. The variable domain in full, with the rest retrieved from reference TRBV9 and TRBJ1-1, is DSGVTQTPKHLITATGQRVTLRCSPRSGDLSVYWYQQSLDQGLQFLIQYYNGEERAKGNILERFSAQQFPDLHSELNLSSLELGDSALYFCASRGERTEAFFGQGTRLTVV.

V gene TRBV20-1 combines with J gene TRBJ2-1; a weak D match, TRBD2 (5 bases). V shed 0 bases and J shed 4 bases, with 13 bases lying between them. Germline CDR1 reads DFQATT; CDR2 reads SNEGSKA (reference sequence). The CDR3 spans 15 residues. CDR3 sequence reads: CSARDPLRGYNEQFF. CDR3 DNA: TGCAGTGCTAGAGATCCCCTCCGGGGTTACAATGAGCAGTTCTTC.